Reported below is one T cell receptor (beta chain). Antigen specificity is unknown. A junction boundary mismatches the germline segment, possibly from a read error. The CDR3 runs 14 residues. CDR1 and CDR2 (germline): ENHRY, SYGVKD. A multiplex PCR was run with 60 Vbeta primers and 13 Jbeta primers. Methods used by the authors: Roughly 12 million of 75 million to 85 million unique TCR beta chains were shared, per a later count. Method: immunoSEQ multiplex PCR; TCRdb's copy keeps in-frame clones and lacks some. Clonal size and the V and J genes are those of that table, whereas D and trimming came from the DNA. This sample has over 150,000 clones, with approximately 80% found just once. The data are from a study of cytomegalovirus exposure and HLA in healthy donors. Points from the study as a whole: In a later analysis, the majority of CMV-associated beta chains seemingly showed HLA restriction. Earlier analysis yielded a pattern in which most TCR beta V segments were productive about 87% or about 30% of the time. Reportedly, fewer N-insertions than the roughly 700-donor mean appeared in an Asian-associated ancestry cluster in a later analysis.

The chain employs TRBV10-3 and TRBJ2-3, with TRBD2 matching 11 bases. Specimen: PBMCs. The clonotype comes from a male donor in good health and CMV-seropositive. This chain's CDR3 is CALRLAGNTDTQYF. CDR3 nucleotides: TGTGCCCTCAGACTAGCGGGGAACACAGATACGCAGTATTTT.